The 29 T cell receptor beta chains presented below share a single source sample, sequenced in a study of blood T cells in healthy people across ages (dated by TCRdb to between 2014 and 2017). The library was obtained by 5' RACE. Sequenced using an Illumina HiSeq 2500. A second PCR of roughly 7 to 11 cycles was performed with a sample-barcoded 5' primer and a J-beta primer mix. TCRdb's own reprocessing of the public reads used fastp at Q25 and MiXCR and kept productive beta chains. Rows with one shared CDR3 protein collapse into an entry with the most common genes and DNA. The sample table shows roughly 680,000 distinct CDR3 sequences, and about 50% are seen once. Of the sample, approximately 13% falls within the top ten clones. Sequencing was done on a sample of blood. The receptors were gathered from a woman older than 75 in good health.

The V gene is TRBV2, the J gene TRBJ1-2; TRBD1 aligns across 7 bases. CDR1 SNHLY and CDR2 FYNNEI come from the germline V gene. With V trimmed by 6 bases and J by 7 bases, 8 bases remained unmatched. The CDR3 is 13 amino acids. The CDR3 DNA sequence: TGTGCCAGCAGCCGGGACAGCGGCTCTGGCTACACCTTC. Protein sequence: CASSRDSGSGYTF. Variable domain in full (rest from reference TRBV2 and TRBJ1-2): EPEVTQTPSHQVTQMGQEVILRCVPISNHLYFYWYRQILGQKVEFLVSFYNNEISEKSEIFDDQFSVERPDGSNFTLKIRSTKLEDSAMYFCASSRDSGSGYTFGSGTRLTVV.

CDR3 DNA sequence: TGCAGTGCTAGCTGGACTGACAATGAGCAGTTCTTC. Translating gives CSASWTDNEQFF. This chain uses TRBV20-1 with TRBJ2-1; tentatively, D is TRBD2 (5 bases). Trimming pared 3 bases from V and 5 bases from J, leaving 8 bases between. Germline V CDR1 and CDR2: DFQATT, SNEGSKA (reference sequence). The CDR3 consists of 12 residues.

The genes are TRBV27 and TRBJ1-2, with 9 nucleotides matching TRBD1. The J segment lost 4 bases and the V segment lost 4 bases, leaving 16 bases of the junction unmatched. From germline, CDR1 is MNHEY and CDR2 SMNVEV (reference sequence). CDR3 length: 18 amino acids. CDR3 sequence (DNA): TGTGCCAGCAGTTCAAGGGCGGAACCCGGGACAGGGCCCTATGGCTACACCTTC. Protein sequence: CASSSRAEPGTGPYGYTF.

As DNA, the CDR3 is TGTGCCAGCGGGGGGGACAGACATAGCAATCAGCCCCAGCATTTT. Protein sequence: CASGGDRHSNQPQHF. This chain connects TRBV12-3 or TRBV12-4 to TRBJ1-5, with 7 bases aligning to TRBD1. J gave up 0 bases and V 8 bases, and 7 bases lay outside the gene matches. The CDR3 spans 15 residues.

There are a few counts of this clonotype. The J gene is TRBJ1-4, the V gene TRBV18; D remains unclear. CDR3 size: 17 residues. Germline CDR1 KGHSH, CDR2 LQKENI. Trimming cost V 3 bases and J 3 bases, with 17 bases left between them. The CDR3 spells CASSPGDPAGSNEKLFF. The CDR3 nucleotides are TGTGCCAGCTCACCCGGAGATCCCGCTGGTTCTAATGAAAAACTGTTTTTT.

This clonotype occurred many times. V usage is TRBV20-1 and J usage is TRBJ2-4; D ambiguous. Trimming took off 0 bases at V and 0 bases at J, with 9 bases between the two ends. The CDR3 consists of 15 residues. Per germline, CDR1 DFQATT and CDR2 SNEGSKA (reference sequence). The CDR3 region has the DNA TGCAGTGCTAGAGATTGGGCCCAAGCCAAAAACATTCAGTACTTC. Residues: CSARDWAQAKNIQYF.

The V and J genes are TRBV28 and TRBJ2-7, with 7 positions matching TRBD2. The junction had 8 bases not matched to a gene; V was cut back by 5 bases and J by 1 base. Germline V gene lookup returns CDR1 MDHEN and CDR2 SYDVKM. This CDR3 comprises 15 residues. The CDR3 sequence is CASSMIAGRSYEQYF. CDR3 bases: TGTGCCAGCAGTATGATAGCGGGTCGATCCTACGAGCAGTACTTC. The full variable domain, rest sourced from reference TRBV28 and TRBJ2-7, is DVKVTQSSRYLVKRTGEKVFLECVQDMDHENMFWYRQDPGLGLRLIYFSYDVKMKEKGDIPEGYSVSREKKERFSLILESASTNQTSMYLCASSMIAGRSYEQYFGPGTRLTVT.

About this clonotype: A much larger clone differs from this one at a single base, so this may be a read error. This chain uses TRBV27 with TRBJ2-7; tentatively, D is TRBD1 (5 bases). CDR1 is MNHEY, CDR2 SMNVEV, per germline (reference sequence). V dropped 6 bases and J dropped 6 bases, with 18 bases sitting between them. The CDR3 spans 14 residues. DNA for the CDR3: TGTGCCAGCAGGTTGCAACCCGGTACAGGCGAGCAGTACTTC. Protein: CASRLQPGTGEQYF.

V gene TRBV13 combines with J gene TRBJ2-5; D gene unclear. CDR1 and CDR2 (germline): PRHDT, FYEKMQ (reference sequence). CDR3 size: 13 residues. V lost 9 bases, J lost 2 bases, and 13 bases lay in between. CDR3 DNA: TGTGCCAGTCAACTTCGGAATCAAGAGACCCAGTACTTC. Its translation: CASQLRNQETQYF.

In the case of this clonotype: This may be a read error, as it is one base from a much larger clone. The chain uses TRBV9 and TRBJ2-1; D perhaps matches TRBD1 (6 bases). The last part of the DNA fits TRBJ2-7 better; the J call may be wrong. The CDR3 extends over 17 amino acids. Germline CDR1 reads SGDLS; CDR2 reads YYNGEE. CDR3 in amino acids: CASSVAPQGSSYNEQYF. The CDR3 coding sequence is TGTGCCAGCAGCGTAGCTCCGCAGGGGAGCTCCTACAATGAGCAGTACTTC.

The count of this clonotype is one. J is TRBJ2-3 and V is TRBV20-1; 11 positions match TRBD2. CDR3 length: 16 amino acids. Looked up from germline, CDR1 is DFQATT and CDR2 is SNEGSKA (reference sequence). J was trimmed by 3 bases and V by 3 bases; bases with no gene match: 8. CDR3 loop: CSARSLAGVLTDTQYF. The CDR3 DNA reads as TGCAGTGCTAGGTCACTAGCGGGGGTTTTAACAGATACGCAGTATTTT.

The V and J genes are TRBV10-3 and TRBJ1-1; the D gene is possibly TRBD1 (5 bases). The germline V and J ends were trimmed by 0 bases and 0 bases, with 8 bases remaining between them. This CDR3 region has 15 residues. Germline CDR1 and CDR2: ENHRY and SYGVKD. The chain's CDR3 is CAISESRGLNTEAFF. CDR3 coding DNA: TGTGCCATCAGTGAGTCAAGGGGCCTGAACACTGAAGCTTTCTTT.

The rearrangement links TRBV24-1 to TRBJ2-4; D unclear. This CDR3 region has 15 residues. V lost 3 bases to trimming and J lost 0 bases, with 8 bases between them. Germline V gives CDR1 KGHDR, CDR2 SFDVKD. CDR3 nucleotide sequence: TGTGCCACCAGTGATCCGACGGTAGCCAAAAACATTCAGTACTTC. Translation: CATSDPTVAKNIQYF.

In the case of this clonotype: It may be a read error: a sequence one base away is much more abundant. The chain couples TRBV25-1 to TRBJ2-1; D unresolved. CDR1 and CDR2 from the germline V gene are MGHDK and SYGVNS. The CDR3 length is 14 residues. The CDR3 reads CAGSVRSSYNEQFF. The CDR3 nucleotides are TGTGCCGGCAGTGTTCGGAGCTCCTACAATGAGCAGTTCTTC.

The J gene is TRBJ1-1, the V gene TRBV20-1; a possible D gene is TRBD1 (6 bases). Germline V gene data show CDR1 as DFQATT and CDR2 as SNEGSKA (reference sequence). With 4 bases removed from V and 4 bases from J, the gap between germline ends came to 16 bases. The CDR3 is 14 residues long. The chain's CDR3 is CSAKTVQGITEAFF. CDR3 nucleotides: TGCAGTGCTAAAACCGTACAGGGAATCACTGAAGCTTTCTTT.

The gene calls are TRBV14 and TRBJ2-3; no clear D gene. This CDR3 is 15 amino acids long. V dropped 0 bases and J dropped 6 bases, with 13 bases sitting between them. CDR1 and CDR2 (germline): SGHDN, FVKESK. This chain's CDR3 is CASSQERIAGDTQYF. In DNA, the CDR3 is TGTGCCAGCAGCCAAGAGAGGATAGCTGGGGATACGCAGTATTTT.

V is TRBV28 and J is TRBJ2-1, with 7 bases fitting TRBD1. The trim removed 5 bases at V and 8 bases at J, leaving 12 bases unmatched. CDR1 is MDHEN, CDR2 SYDVKM, per germline. The CDR3 extends over 15 amino acids. For the CDR3, the DNA is TGTGCCAGCAGTCCTCTCGGACAGGTAATCGATGAGCAGTTCTTC. Translating it yields CASSPLGQVIDEQFF.

Comment on this clonotype: The junction and the germline gene differ at one end; a read error may be behind it. This rearrangement joins TRBV7-2 to TRBJ2-4; 7 nucleotides align to TRBD1. This CDR3 is built from 13 residues. The germline V gene has CDR1 SGHTA and CDR2 FQGNSA. In DNA form, the CDR3 reads TGTGCCAGCAGCAACCCAGGGGGTACGATTCGGTACTTC. Translated: CASSNPGGTIRYF. The whole variable domain, remainder taken from reference TRBV7-2 and TRBJ2-4, is GAGVSQSPSNKVTEKGKDVELRCDPISGHTALYWYRQSLGQGLEFLIYFQGNSAPDKSGLPSDRFSAERTGGSVSTLTIQRTQQEDSAVYLCASSNPGGTIRYFGAGTRLSVL.

In this sample, this clonotype turned up many times. The gene calls are TRBV27 and TRBJ2-7, with D possibly matching TRBD1 (6 bases). CDR1 is MNHEY and CDR2 is SMNVEV in the germline V gene (reference sequence). This CDR3 has 15 residues. V was clipped by 6 bases and J by 1 base, with 16 bases between them. The CDR3 sequence: CASRRAGAPSYEQYF. As DNA, the CDR3 is TGTGCCAGCAGACGAGCAGGGGCACCTTCCTACGAGCAGTACTTC.

The sample holds many counts of this clonotype. This sequence joins TRBV6-1 and TRBJ2-5; no firm D call. Deletions cut 4 bases from V and 5 bases from J, with 17 bases between. Germline V CDR1 and CDR2: MNHNS, SASEGT. This CDR3 is built from 15 residues. CDR3: CASSGRNTVSETQYF. The CDR3 coding sequence is TGTGCCAGCAGTGGGCGGAACACGGTCTCGGAGACCCAGTACTTC.

The chain uses TRBV12-3 or TRBV12-4 and TRBJ1-4; no reliable D call. This CDR3 spans 14 amino acids. Trimming pared 7 bases from V and 2 bases from J, leaving 11 bases between. CDR3 DNA sequence: TGTGCCAGCACCCAACTCATTACTAATGAAAAACTGTTTTTT. This sequence encodes CASTQLITNEKLFF.

The chain employs TRBV29-1 and TRBJ2-7; 11 positions match TRBD1. The CDR3 has 17 amino acids. V lost 4 bases and J lost 2; bases outside the gene matches: 13. Per the germline V gene, CDR1 is SQVTM and CDR2 is ANQGSEA. DNA of the CDR3: TGCAGCGTTGGGGTGGGCCACCGGGACAGGGGGACCTACGAGCAGTACTTC. Translated, it gives CSVGVGHRDRGTYEQYF.

This clonotype has at least ten counts. The chain couples TRBV5-5 to TRBJ2-1; possibly TRBD2 for D (7 bases). The germline V gene encodes CDR1 SGHKS and CDR2 YYEKEE (reference sequence). The CDR3 has 15 amino acids. V was trimmed by 4 bases and J by 7 bases, leaving 18 bases between them. Here the CDR3 reads CASSLLGGAVNEQFF. The CDR3 DNA reads as TGTGCCAGCAGCCTACTGGGGGGGGCCGTAAATGAGCAGTTCTTC. Together with reference TRBV5-5 and TRBJ2-1, the CDR3 gives the full variable domain: DAGVTQSPTHLIKTRGQQVTLRCSPISGHKSVSWYQQVLGQGPQFIFQYYEKEERGRGNFPDRFSARQFPNYSSELNVNALLLGDSALYLCASSLLGGAVNEQFFGPGTRLTVL.

The chain links TRBV20-1 to TRBJ1-2; weak D call: TRBD1 (5 bases). The CDR3 extends over 13 amino acids. Per germline, CDR1 DFQATT and CDR2 SNEGSKA (reference sequence). The V end was cut by 5 bases, the J end by 1 base, with 11 bases between. The CDR3 sequence is CSAPPGNNYGYTF. CDR3 in DNA: TGCAGTGCTCCACCAGGGAATAACTATGGCTACACCTTC.

This chain uses TRBV20-1 with TRBJ2-2; no clear D gene. Germline CDR1 and CDR2: DFQATT and SNEGSKA (reference sequence). V shed 5 bases and J shed 1 base, with 8 bases lying between them. The CDR3 has 13 residues. The chain's CDR3 is CSASHENTGELFF. CDR3 DNA: TGCAGTGCTTCCCACGAGAACACCGGGGAGCTGTTTTTT.

The chain employs TRBV15 and TRBJ1-6, with TRBD1 matching 8 bases. The length of the CDR3 is 15 residues. After removal of 7 bases from V and 7 bases from J, the junction contained 9 bases not matched to a gene. CDR1 and CDR2 (germline): LNHNV, YYDKDF (reference sequence). CDR3 amino acids: CATKNRGKPNSPLHF. CDR3 DNA: TGTGCCACCAAGAACAGGGGGAAACCCAATTCACCCCTCCACTTT.

This clonotype was counted between two and nine times. The V gene is TRBV10-3, the J gene TRBJ2-7; tentatively, D is TRBD1 (6 bases). There are 13 residues in the CDR3. In germline, CDR1 is ENHRY, CDR2 SYGVKD. V gave up 5 bases and J gave up 1 base, with 9 bases separating them. The CDR3 spells CAISQDRSYEQYF. CDR3 nucleotide sequence: TGTGCCATCAGTCAGGACAGATCCTACGAGCAGTACTTC.

This clonotype appeared many times. CDR3 coding DNA: TGTGCCAGCAGCTTACCCCCATCGGGACTAGGGTCCAATGAGCAGTTCTTC. Amino acid sequence: CASSLPPSGLGSNEQFF. J is TRBJ2-1 and V is TRBV7-9; TRBD2 matches 8 bases. Germline V gives CDR1 SEHNR, CDR2 FQNEAQ (reference sequence). The V and J ends lost 2 bases and 6 bases, in that order; junction bases with no gene match: 12. CDR3 length: 17 residues.

CDR3 residues: CASSYTLGGTGELFF. The CDR3 nucleotides are TGCGCCAGCAGCTACACCCTGGGGGGCACCGGGGAGCTGTTTTTT. The chain couples TRBV5-1 to TRBJ2-2; D perhaps matches TRBD2 (6 bases). V lost 3 bases and J lost 4, with 13 bases in between. Germline CDR1 and CDR2: SGHRS and YFSETQ. The CDR3 is 15 amino acids.